The 5 T cell receptor beta chains given below trace back to one sample, sequenced in a study of cytomegalovirus exposure and HLA in healthy donors. The PCR used 60 Vbeta and 13 Jbeta primers. Measured with immunoSEQ multiplex PCR; TCRdb has only the in-frame clones, and not every one. The sample holds more than 150,000 clones, over 80% seen once. The material sequenced was PBMCs. The receptors come from a man aged 40-55 years in good health and CMV-seropositive.

This clone was recorded once. The chain has TRBV30 and TRBJ1-2, with 8 nucleotides matching TRBD1. The germline CDR1 and CDR2 sequences are GTSNPN and SVGIG (reference sequence). The CDR3 has 13 amino acids. After removal of 5 bases from V and 8 bases from J, the junction contained 10 bases not matched to a gene. CDR3 DNA: TGTGCCTGGGGTGGCCCGACAGGGGTCGGCTACACCTTC. It specifies CAWGGPTGVGYTF.

This clone was picked up a small number of times. The J gene is TRBJ1-1, the V gene TRBV6-5, with a tentative D call TRBD1 (6 bases). Per germline, CDR1 MNHEY and CDR2 SVGAGI. The CDR3 is 14 residues long. Trimming removed 5 bases at V and 6 bases at J, with 16 bases between. The CDR3, as DNA: TGTGCCAGCAGTCTGGCAGGGGCGGGGGCTGAAGCTTTCTTT. It is translated as CASSLAGAGAEAFF.

This sequence joins TRBV6-5 and TRBJ1-6; no clear D. The V end was cut by 2 bases, the J end by 2 bases, with 7 bases between. The germline V gene encodes CDR1 MNHEY and CDR2 SVGAGI. This CDR3 spans 15 amino acids. The CDR3 is CASSYGRAYNSPLHF. CDR3 DNA: TGTGCCAGCAGTTACGGGAGGGCCTATAATTCACCCCTCCACTTT.

The V gene is TRBV28, the J gene TRBJ1-5; TRBD1 matches at 8 bases. Per the germline V gene, CDR1 is MDHEN and CDR2 is SYDVKM. CDR3 length: 15 amino acids. V dropped 1 base and J dropped 7; count of bases not matched to a gene: 6. This CDR3 reads CASSLYGTGKQPQHF. The DNA for the CDR3 is TGTGCCAGCAGTTTATACGGGACAGGAAAACAGCCCCAGCATTTT.

V usage is TRBV27 and J usage is TRBJ1-4; 9 bases fit TRBD1. After removal of 4 bases from V and 4 bases from J, the junction contained 7 bases not matched to a gene. Germline values: CDR1 MNHEY, CDR2 SMNVEV (reference sequence). The CDR3 is 16 residues long. The CDR3 loop is CASSSPPGQGNEKLFF. The DNA for the CDR3 is TGTGCCAGCAGTTCTCCGCCGGGACAGGGTAATGAAAAACTGTTTTTT.